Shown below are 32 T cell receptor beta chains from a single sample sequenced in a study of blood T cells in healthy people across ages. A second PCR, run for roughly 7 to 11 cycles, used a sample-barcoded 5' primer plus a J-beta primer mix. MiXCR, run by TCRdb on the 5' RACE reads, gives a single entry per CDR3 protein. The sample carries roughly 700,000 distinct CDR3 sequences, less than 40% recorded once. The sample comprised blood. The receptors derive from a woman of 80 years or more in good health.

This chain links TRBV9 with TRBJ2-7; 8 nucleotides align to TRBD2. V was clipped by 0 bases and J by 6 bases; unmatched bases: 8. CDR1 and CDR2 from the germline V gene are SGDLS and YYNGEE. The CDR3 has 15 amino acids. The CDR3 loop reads CASSVDSGLAGEQYF. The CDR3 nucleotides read TGTGCCAGCAGCGTAGATAGTGGGCTAGCGGGCGAGCAGTACTTC.

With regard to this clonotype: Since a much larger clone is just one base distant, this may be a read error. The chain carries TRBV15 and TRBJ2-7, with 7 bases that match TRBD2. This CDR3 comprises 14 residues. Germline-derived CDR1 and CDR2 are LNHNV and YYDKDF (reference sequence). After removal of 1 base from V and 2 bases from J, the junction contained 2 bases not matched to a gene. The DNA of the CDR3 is TGTGCCACCAGCAGAGGGGGAGGGACCTACGAGCAGTACTTC. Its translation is CATSRGGGTYEQYF.

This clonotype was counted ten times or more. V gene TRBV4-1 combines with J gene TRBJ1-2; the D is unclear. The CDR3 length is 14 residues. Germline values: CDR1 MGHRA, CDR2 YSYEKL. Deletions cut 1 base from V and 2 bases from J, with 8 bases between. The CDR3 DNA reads TGCGCCAGCAGCCAAGGCAGTGGAAACTATGGCTACACCTTC. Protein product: CASSQGSGNYGYTF.

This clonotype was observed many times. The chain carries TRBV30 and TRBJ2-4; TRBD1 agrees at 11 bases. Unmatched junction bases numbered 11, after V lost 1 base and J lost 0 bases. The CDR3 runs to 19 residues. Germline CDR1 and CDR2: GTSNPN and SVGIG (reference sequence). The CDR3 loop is CAWSGSRDRGLLAKNIQYF. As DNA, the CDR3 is TGTGCCTGGAGTGGTAGTCGGGACAGGGGGTTATTAGCCAAAAACATTCAGTACTTC. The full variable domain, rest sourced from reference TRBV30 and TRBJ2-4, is SQTIHQWPATLVQPVGSPLSLECTVEGTSNPNLYWYRQAAGRGLQLLFYSVGIGQISSEVPQNLSASRPQDRQFILSSKKLLLSDSGFYLCAWSGSRDRGLLAKNIQYFGAGTRLSVL.

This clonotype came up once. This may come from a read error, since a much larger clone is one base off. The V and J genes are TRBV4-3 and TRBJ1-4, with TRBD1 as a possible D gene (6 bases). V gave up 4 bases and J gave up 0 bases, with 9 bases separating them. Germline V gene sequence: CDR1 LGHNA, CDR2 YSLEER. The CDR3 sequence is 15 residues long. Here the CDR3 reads CASSPGTTTNEKLFF. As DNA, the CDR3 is TGCGCCAGCAGCCCTGGGACAACAACTAATGAAAAACTGTTTTTT.

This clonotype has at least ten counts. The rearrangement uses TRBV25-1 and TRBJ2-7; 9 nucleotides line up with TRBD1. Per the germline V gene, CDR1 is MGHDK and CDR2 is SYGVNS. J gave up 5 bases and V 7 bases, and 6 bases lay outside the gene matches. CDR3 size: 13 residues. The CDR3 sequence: CASTGQGRDEQYF. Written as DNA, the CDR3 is TGTGCCAGCACAGGACAGGGGAGGGACGAGCAGTACTTC.

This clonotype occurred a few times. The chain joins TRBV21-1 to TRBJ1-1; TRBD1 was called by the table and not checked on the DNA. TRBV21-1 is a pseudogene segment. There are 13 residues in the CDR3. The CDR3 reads CASTRQDPVGAFF. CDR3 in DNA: TGTGCCAGCACCCGACAGGACCCGGTAGGGGCTTTCTTT.

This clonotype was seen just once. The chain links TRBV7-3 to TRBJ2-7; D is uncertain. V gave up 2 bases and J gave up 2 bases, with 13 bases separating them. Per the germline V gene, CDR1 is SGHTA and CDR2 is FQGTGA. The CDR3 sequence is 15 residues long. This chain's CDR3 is CASSLSGLTTYEQYF. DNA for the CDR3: TGTGCCAGCAGCTTATCAGGCCTGACCACCTACGAGCAGTACTTC.

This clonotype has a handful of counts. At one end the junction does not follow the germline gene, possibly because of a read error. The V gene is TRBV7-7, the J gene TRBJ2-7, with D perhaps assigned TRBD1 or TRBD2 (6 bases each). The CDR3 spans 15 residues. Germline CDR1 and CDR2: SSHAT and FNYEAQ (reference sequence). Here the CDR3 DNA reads TGTGCTAGCAGCTTAGCTAAGGGGGGTTCCTACGAGCAGTACTTC. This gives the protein CASSLAKGGSYEQYF.

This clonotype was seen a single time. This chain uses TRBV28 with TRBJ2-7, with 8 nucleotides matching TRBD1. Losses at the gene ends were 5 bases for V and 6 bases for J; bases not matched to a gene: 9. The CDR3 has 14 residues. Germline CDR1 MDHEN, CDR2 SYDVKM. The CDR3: CASSQDRALSEQYF. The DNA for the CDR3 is TGTGCCAGCAGTCAGGACAGGGCCCTGTCCGAGCAGTACTTC.

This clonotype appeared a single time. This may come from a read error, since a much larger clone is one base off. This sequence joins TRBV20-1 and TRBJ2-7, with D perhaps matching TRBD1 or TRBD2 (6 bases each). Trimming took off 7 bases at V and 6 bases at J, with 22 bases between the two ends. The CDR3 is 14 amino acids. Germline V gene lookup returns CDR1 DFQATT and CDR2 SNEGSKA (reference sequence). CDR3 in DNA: TGCAGTGTTACGGGGGACACTGGGAGCCTCGAGCAGTACTTC. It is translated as CSVTGDTGSLEQYF.

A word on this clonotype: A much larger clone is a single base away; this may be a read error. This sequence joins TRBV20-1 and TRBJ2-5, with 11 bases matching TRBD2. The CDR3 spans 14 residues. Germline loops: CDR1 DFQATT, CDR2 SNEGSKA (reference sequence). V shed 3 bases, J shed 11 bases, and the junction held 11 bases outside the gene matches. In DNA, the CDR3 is TGCAGTGCTAGCTATAGCGGGGGGGCTAGGGAGCAGTACTTC. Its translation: CSASYSGGAREQYF.

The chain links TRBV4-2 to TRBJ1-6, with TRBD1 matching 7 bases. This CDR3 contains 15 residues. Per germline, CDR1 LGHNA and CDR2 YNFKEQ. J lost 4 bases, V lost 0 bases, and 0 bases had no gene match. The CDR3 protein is CASSQDRGYNSPLHF. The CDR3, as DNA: TGTGCCAGCAGCCAAGACAGGGGGTATAATTCACCCCTCCACTTT.

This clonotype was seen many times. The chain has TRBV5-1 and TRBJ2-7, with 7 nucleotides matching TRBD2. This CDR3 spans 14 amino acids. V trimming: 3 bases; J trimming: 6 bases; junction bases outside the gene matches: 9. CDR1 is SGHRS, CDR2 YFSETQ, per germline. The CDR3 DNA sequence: TGCGCCAGCAGCTGGGGGGGTAGGGGCGGCGAGCAGTACTTC. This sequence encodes CASSWGGRGGEQYF.

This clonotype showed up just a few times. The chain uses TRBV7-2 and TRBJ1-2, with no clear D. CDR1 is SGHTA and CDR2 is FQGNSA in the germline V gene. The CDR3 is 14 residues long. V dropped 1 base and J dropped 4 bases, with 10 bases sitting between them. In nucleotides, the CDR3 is TGTGCCAGCAGCTTAGGGCCTACGATCTATGGCTACACCTTC. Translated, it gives CASSLGPTIYGYTF.

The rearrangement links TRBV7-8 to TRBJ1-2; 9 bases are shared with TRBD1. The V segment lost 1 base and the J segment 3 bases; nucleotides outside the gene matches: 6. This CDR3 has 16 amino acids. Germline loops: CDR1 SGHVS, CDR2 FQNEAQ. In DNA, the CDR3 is TGTGCCAGCAGCTTAGTCTCTACAGGGGGCCACTATGGCTACACCTTC. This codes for CASSLVSTGGHYGYTF. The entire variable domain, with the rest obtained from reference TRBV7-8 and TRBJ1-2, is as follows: GAGVSQSPRYKVAKRGQDVALRCDPISGHVSLFWYQQALGQGPEFLTYFQNEAQLDKSGLPSDRFFAERPEGSVSTLKIQRTQQEDSAVYLCASSLVSTGGHYGYTFGSGTRLTVV.

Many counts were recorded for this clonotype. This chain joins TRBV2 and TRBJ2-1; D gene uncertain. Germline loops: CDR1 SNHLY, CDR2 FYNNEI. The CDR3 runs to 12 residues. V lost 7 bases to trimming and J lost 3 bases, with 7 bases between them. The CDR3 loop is CASTLDYNEQFF. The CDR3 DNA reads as TGTGCCAGCACCCTCGACTACAATGAGCAGTTCTTC.

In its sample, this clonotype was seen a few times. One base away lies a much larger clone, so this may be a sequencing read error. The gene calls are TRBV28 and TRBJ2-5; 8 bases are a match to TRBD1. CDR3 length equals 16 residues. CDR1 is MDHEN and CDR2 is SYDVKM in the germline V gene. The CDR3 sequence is CASSEPRTGYQEAQYF. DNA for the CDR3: TGTGCCAGCAGTGAGCCTCGGACAGGGTACCAAGAGGCCCAGTACTTC.

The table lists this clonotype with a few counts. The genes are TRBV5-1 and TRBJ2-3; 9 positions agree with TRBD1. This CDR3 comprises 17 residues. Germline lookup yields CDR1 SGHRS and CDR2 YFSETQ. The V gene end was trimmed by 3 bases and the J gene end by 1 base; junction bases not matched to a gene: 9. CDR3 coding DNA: TGCGCCAGCAGCTCAAAAAGGGACAGGGATGGCACAGATACGCAGTATTTT. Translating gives CASSSKRDRDGTDTQYF.

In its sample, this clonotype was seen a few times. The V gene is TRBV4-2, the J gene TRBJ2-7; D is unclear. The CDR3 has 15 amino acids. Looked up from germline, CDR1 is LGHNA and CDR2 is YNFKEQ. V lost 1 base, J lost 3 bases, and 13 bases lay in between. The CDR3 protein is CASSQAGLLIYEQYF. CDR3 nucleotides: TGTGCCAGCAGCCAAGCGGGTCTATTGATCTACGAGCAGTACTTC.

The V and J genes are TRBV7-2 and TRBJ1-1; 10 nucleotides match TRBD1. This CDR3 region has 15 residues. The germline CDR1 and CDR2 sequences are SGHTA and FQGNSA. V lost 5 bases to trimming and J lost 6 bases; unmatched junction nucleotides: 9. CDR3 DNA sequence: TGTGCCAGCAGCCCGGGGGACAGGGGTTTGGCTGAAGCTTTCTTT. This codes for CASSPGDRGLAEAFF.

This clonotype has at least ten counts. CDR3 region: CASSTGTGGDQPQHF. The DNA of the CDR3 is TGTGCCAGCAGCACCGGGACAGGGGGCGATCAGCCCCAGCATTTT. The rearrangement uses TRBV9 and TRBJ1-5; the match to TRBD1 covers 12 bases. The CDR3 extends over 15 amino acids. Germline assignment: CDR1 SGDLS and CDR2 YYNGEE. V shed 4 bases, J shed 5 bases, and the junction held 4 bases outside the gene matches.

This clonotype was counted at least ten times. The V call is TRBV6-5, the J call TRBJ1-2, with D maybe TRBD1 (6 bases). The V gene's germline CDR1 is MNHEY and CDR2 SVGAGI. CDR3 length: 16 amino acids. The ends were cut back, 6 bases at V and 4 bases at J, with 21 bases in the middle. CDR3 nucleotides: TGTGCCAGCAGCCTCGGGGGAGGGACAAGTGCCTATGGCTACACCTTC. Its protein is CASSLGGGTSAYGYTF.

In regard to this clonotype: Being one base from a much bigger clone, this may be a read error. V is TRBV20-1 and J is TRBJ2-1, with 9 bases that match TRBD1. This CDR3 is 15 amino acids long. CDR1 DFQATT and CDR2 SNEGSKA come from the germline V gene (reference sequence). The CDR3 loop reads CSTSPGTGTNNEQFF. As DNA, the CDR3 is TGCAGTACTAGTCCCGGGACAGGGACCAACAATGAGCAGTTCTTC.

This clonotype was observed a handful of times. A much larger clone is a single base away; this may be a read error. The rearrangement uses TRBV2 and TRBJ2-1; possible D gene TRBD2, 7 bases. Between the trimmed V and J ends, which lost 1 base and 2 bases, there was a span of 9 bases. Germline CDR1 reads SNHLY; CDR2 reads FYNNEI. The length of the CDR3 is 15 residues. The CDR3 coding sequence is TGTGCCAGCAGTGAAGGGCGGGGGCCCTACAATGAGCAGTTCTTC. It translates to CASSEGRGPYNEQFF.

The CDR3 sequence: CASSLVVGGTEAFF. DNA of the CDR3: TGTGCCAGCAGCTTAGTGGTGGGAGGCACTGAAGCTTTCTTT. The chain combines TRBV7-8 with TRBJ1-1; D unresolved. CDR1 SGHVS and CDR2 FQNEAQ come from the germline V gene. This CDR3 is 14 amino acids long. The ends were cut back, 1 base at V and 4 bases at J, with 10 bases in the middle.

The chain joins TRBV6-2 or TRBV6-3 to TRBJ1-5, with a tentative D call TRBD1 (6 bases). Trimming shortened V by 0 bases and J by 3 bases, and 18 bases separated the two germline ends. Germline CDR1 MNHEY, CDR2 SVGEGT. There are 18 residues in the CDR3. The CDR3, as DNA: TGTGCCAGCAGTTACTCCAGGGGAGGGGCTAACAACAATCAGCCCCAGCATTTT. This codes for CASSYSRGGANNNQPQHF.

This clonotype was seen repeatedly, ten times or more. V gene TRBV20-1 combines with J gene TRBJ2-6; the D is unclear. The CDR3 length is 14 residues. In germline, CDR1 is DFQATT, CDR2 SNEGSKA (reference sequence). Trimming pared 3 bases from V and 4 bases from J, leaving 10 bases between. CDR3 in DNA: TGCAGTGCTAGGGTTTCTCCGGGGGCCAACGTCCTGACTTTC. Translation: CSARVSPGANVLTF.

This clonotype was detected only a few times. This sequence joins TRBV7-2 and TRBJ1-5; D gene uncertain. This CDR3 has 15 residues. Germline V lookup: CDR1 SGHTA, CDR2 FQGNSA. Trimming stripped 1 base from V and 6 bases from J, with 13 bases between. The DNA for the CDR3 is TGTGCCAGCAGCTTAGAGAAGGCAGGAGGTCAGCCCCAGCATTTT. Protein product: CASSLEKAGGQPQHF.

Written as DNA, the CDR3 is TGCAGTGCTAGCAAACCTCGGGACAGGGCGTACTTC. It specifies CSASKPRDRAYF. This chain connects TRBV20-1 to TRBJ2-4, with 9 bases aligning to TRBD1. Germline trimming cut 3 bases from V and 15 bases from J; bases unmatched to any gene: 9. The CDR3 sequence is 12 residues long. Germline CDR1 DFQATT, CDR2 SNEGSKA (reference sequence).

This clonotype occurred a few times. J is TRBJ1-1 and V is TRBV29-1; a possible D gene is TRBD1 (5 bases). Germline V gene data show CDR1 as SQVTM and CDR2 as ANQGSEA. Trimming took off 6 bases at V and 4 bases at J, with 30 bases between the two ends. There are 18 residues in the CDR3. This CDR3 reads CSVGIRGSLLPWGTEAFF. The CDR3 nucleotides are TGCAGCGTCGGAATTAGGGGCAGTCTCCTACCATGGGGCACTGAAGCTTTCTTT.

For the CDR3, the DNA is TGCAGCGTTGAAGATCACCGGCAGGGAGCTAACTATGGCTACACCTTC. Translated, it gives CSVEDHRQGANYGYTF. The chain joins TRBV29-1 to TRBJ1-2; a possible D gene is TRBD1 (5 bases). This CDR3 is 16 amino acids long. Trimming took 0 bases from V and 0 from J, leaving 14 bases between them. CDR1 and CDR2 (germline): SQVTM, ANQGSEA.